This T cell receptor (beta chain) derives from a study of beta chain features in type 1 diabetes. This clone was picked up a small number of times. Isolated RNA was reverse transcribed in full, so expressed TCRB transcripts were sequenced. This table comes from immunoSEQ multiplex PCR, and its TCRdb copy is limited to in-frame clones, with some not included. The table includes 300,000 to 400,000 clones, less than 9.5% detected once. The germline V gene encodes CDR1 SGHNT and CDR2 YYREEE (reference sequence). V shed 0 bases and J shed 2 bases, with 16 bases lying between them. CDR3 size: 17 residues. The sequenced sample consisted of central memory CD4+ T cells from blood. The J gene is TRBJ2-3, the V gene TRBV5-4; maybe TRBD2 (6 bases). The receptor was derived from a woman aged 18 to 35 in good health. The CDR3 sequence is CASSLEGRGRLTDTQYF. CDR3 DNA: TGTGCCAGCAGCTTGGAAGGGCGGGGAAGACTCACAGATACGCAGTATTTT.